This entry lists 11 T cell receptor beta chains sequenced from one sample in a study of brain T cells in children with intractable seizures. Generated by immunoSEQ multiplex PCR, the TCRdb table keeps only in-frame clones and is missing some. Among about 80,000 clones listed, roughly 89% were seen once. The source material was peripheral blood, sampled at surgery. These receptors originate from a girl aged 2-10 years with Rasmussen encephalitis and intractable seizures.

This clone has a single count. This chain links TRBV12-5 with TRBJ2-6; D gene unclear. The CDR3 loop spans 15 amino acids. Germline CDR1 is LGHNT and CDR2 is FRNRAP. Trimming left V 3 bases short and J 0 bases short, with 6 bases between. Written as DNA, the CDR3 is TGTGCTAGTGGTTTATTTGGCTCTGGGGCCAACGTCCTGACTTTC. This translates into CASGLFGSGANVLTF. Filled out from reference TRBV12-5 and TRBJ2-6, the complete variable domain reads DARVTQTPRHKVTEMGQEVTMRCQPILGHNTVFWYRQTMMQGLELLAYFRNRAPLDDSGMPKDRFSAEMPDATLATLKIQPSEPRDSAVYFCASGLFGSGANVLTFGAGSRLTVL.

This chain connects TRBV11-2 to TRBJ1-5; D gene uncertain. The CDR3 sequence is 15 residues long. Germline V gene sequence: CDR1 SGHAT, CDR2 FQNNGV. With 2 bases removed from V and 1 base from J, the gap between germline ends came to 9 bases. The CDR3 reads CASSLNYGSNQPQHF. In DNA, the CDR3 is TGTGCCAGCAGCTTAAACTACGGAAGCAATCAGCCCCAGCATTTT.

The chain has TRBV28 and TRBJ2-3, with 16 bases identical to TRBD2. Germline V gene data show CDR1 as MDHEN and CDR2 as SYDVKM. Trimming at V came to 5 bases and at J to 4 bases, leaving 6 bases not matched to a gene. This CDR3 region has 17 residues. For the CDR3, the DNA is TGTGCCAGCAGTCCACCGGGACTAGCGGGGGGGTCAGATACGCAGTATTTT. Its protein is CASSPPGLAGGSDTQYF.

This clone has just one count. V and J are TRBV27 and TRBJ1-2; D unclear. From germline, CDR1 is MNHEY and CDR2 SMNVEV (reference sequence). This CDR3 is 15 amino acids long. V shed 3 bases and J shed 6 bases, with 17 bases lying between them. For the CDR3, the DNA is TGTGCCAGCAGTTTCCTTACGGGGTTGTCGGATGGCTACACCTTC. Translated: CASSFLTGLSDGYTF.

The CDR3 reads CASSLTDQPQHF. CDR3 coding DNA: TGTGCCAGCAGCCTGACAGATCAGCCCCAGCATTTT. The V call is TRBV12-3 or TRBV12-4, the J call TRBJ1-5; a weak D match, TRBD1 (5 bases). The CDR3 is 12 residues long. V was trimmed by 6 bases and J by 5 bases, leaving 8 bases between them.

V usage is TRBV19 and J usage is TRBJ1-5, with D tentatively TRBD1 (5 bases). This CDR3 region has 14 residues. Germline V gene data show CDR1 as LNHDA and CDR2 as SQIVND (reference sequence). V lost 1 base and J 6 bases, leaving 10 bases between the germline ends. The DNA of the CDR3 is TGTGCCAGTAGTATAGGGCAGGGTGGTCAGCCCCAGCATTTT. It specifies CASSIGQGGQPQHF.

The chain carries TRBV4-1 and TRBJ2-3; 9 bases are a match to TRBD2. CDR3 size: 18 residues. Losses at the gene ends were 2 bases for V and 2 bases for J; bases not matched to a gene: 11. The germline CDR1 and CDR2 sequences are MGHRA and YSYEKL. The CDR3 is CASSQYGGRAGATDTQYF. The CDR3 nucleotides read TGCGCCAGCAGCCAATACGGCGGGAGGGCCGGGGCCACAGATACGCAGTATTTT.

The CDR3, as DNA: TGTGCCAGCAGTTACAAACGAGGGGGAAACACTGAAGCTTTCTTT. Amino acid sequence: CASSYKRGGNTEAFF. V usage is TRBV6-5 and J usage is TRBJ1-1, with a tentative D call TRBD1 (6 bases). Germline CDR1 and CDR2: MNHEY and SVGAGI. This CDR3 is 15 amino acids long. The V end lost 2 bases, the J end lost 2 bases, and 12 bases lay between the germline ends.

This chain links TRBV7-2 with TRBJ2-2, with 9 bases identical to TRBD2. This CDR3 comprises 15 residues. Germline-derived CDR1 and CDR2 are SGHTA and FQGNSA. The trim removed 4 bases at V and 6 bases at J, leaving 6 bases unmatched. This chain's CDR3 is CASSSVAGESGELFF. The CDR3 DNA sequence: TGTGCCAGCAGCTCCGTAGCGGGGGAGTCCGGGGAGCTGTTTTTT.

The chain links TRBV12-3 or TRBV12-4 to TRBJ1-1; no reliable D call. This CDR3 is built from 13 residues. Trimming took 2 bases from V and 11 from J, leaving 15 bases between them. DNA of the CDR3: TGTGCCAGCAGTTTAACCCCCCCCCGCCGGGCTTTCTTT. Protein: CASSLTPPRRAFF.

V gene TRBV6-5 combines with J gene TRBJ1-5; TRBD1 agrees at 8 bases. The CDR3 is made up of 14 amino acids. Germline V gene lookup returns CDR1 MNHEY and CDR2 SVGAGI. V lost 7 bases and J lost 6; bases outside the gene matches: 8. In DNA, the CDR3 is TGTGCCAGCATGCGGACAGGGTGGGGTCAGCCCCAGCATTTT. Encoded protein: CASMRTGWGQPQHF.